The T cell receptor (beta chain) under discussion was sequenced for a study of T-cell memory formation after mild COVID-19. Trimming cost V 3 bases and J 7 bases; bases outside gene matches: 11. Germline V gene lookup returns CDR1 LNHDA and CDR2 SQIVND (reference sequence). This CDR3 has 16 amino acids. This clonotype was observed a handful of times. Constant-segment primers served in 5'RACE that generated TCR alpha and TCR beta cDNA libraries bearing sample barcodes and UMIs. TCRdb passed the 5' RACE reads through MiXCR, listing each CDR3 protein once. The sample has approximately 210,000 distinct CDR3 sequences, about 16% seen once.

Sequenced: PBMCs or a T cell subset sorted from them (not recorded which). The rearrangement links TRBV19 to TRBJ2-1; 8 bases align to TRBD2. The clonotype was recovered from an adult woman who had mild COVID-19 (a few samples of this study predate the infection). Cell type and time point are not known. The CDR3 loop reads CASSIRGTRAMNEQFF. The CDR3 nucleotides read TGTGCCAGTAGTATTAGGGGGACTAGGGCCATGAATGAGCAGTTCTTC.